This TCR beta chain is drawn from a study of cytomegalovirus exposure and HLA in healthy donors. Study findings and constraints: Per a later analysis, HLA-associated TCR beta chains showed more clonal expansion than other, equally common TCR beta chains.

Looked up from germline, CDR1 is MGHDK and CDR2 is SYGVNS. The V gene end was trimmed by 8 bases and the J gene end by 2 bases; junction bases not matched to a gene: 3. This CDR3 contains 12 residues. PCR primers comprised 60 Vbeta and 13 Jbeta primers. Data came from immunoSEQ multiplex PCR; TCRdb stores just in-frame clones and leaves some out. Among 150,000 or so clones listed, nearly 70% were seen once. In regard to this clone: Its cognate antigen is unknown.

This clonotype was obtained from a man aged 25-45 years in good health and CMV-seropositive. Sequencing was performed on PBMCs. This chain uses TRBV25-1 with TRBJ2-7; TRBD1 matches at 7 bases. As DNA, the CDR3 is TGTGCCAGCGAGGGACAGACCTACGAGCAGTACTTC. Amino acids: CASEGQTYEQYF.